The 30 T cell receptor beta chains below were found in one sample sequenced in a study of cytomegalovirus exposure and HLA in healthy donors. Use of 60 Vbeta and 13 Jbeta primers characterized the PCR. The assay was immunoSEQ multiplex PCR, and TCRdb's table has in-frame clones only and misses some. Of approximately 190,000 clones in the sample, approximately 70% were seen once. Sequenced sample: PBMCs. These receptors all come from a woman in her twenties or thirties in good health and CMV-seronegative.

The CDR3 region has the DNA TGTGCCAGCAGCGTAAGCGGGGGAAACACCGGGGAGCTGTTTTTT. Protein product: CASSVSGGNTGELFF. The J gene is TRBJ2-2, the V gene TRBV9; the match to TRBD2 covers 8 bases. CDR3 length: 15 amino acids. Germline loops: CDR1 SGDLS, CDR2 YYNGEE. Germline trimming cut 1 base from V and 2 bases from J; bases unmatched to any gene: 1.

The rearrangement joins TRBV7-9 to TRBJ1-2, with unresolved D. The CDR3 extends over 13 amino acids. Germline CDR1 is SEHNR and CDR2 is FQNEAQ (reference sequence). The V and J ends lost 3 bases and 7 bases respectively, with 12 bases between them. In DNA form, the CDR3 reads TGTGCCAGCAGCTTCTACAGAACTCTTGGCTACACCTTC. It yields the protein CASSFYRTLGYTF.

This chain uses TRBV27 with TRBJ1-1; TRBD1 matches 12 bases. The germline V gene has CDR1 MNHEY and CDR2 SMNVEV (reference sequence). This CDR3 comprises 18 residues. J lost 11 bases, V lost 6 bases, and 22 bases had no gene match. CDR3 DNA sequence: TGTGCCAGCAGAACTAGGGGTTGGGACAGGGGGCGACGTTATTCGGCTTTCTTT. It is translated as CASRTRGWDRGRRYSAFF.

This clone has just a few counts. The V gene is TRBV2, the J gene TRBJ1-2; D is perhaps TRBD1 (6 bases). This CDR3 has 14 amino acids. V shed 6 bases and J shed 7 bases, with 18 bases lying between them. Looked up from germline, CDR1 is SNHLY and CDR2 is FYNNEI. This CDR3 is CASSYREFGLGYTF. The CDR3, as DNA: TGTGCCAGCAGCTACAGGGAGTTTGGCCTTGGCTACACCTTC.

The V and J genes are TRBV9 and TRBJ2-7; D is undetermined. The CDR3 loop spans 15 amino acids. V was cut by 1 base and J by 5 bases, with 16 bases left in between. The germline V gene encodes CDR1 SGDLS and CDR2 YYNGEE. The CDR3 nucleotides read TGTGCCAGCAGCGTACTGGCAGGTACCGTGGACGAGCAGTACTTC. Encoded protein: CASSVLAGTVDEQYF. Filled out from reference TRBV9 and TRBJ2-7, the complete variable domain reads DSGVTQTPKHLITATGQRVTLRCSPRSGDLSVYWYQQSLDQGLQFLIQYYNGEERAKGNILERFSAQQFPDLHSELNLSSLELGDSALYFCASSVLAGTVDEQYFGPGTRLTVT.

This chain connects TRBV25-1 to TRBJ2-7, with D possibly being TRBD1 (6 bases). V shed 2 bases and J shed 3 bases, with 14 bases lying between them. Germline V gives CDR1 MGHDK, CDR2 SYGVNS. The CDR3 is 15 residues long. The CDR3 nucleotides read TGTGCCAGCAGTGAACCGGGACAAGGGGACTACGAGCAGTACTTC. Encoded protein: CASSEPGQGDYEQYF.

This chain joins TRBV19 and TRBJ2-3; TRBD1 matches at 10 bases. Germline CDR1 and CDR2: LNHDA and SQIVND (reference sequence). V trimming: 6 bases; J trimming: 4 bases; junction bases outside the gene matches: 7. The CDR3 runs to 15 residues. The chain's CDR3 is CASRTRDRGSDTQYF. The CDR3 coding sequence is TGTGCCAGTAGGACCCGGGACAGGGGTTCAGATACGCAGTATTTT.

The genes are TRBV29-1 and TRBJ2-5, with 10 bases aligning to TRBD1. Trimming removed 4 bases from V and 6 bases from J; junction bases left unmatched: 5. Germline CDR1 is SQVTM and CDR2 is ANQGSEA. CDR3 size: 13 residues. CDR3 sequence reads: CSVATGGYKTQYF. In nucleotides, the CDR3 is TGCAGCGTTGCGACAGGGGGCTATAAGACCCAGTACTTC.

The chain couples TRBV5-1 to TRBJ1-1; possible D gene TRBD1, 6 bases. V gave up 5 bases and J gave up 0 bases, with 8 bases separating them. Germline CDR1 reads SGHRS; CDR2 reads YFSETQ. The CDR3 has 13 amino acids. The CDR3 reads CASRAGVNTEAFF. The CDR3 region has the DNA TGCGCCAGCAGGGCAGGGGTGAACACTGAAGCTTTCTTT.

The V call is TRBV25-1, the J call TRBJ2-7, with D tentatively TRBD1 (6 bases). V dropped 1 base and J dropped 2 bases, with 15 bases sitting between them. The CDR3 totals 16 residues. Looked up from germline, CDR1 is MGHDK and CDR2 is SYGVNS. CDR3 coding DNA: TGTGCCAGCAGTGAATGGGCCGACAGGCGAGCCTACGAGCAGTACTTC. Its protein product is CASSEWADRRAYEQYF.

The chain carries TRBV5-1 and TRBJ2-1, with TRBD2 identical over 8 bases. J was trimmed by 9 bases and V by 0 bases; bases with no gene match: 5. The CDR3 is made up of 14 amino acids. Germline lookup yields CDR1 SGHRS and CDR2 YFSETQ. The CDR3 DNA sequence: TGCGCCAGCAGCTTGGCGGGGGGGGGAAGTGAGCAGTTCTTC. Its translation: CASSLAGGGSEQFF. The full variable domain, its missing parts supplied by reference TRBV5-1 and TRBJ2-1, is KAGVTQTPRYLIKTRGQQVTLSCSPISGHRSVSWYQQTPGQGLQFLFEYFSETQRNKGNFPGRFSGRQFSNSRSEMNVSTLELGDSALYLCASSLAGGGSEQFFGPGTRLTVL.

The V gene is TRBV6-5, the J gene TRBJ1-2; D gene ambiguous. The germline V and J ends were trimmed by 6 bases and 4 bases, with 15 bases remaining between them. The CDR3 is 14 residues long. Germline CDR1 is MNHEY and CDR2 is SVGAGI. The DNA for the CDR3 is TGTGCCAGCAGCCACCCGAGGGTTGGCTATGGCTACACCTTC. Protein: CASSHPRVGYGYTF.

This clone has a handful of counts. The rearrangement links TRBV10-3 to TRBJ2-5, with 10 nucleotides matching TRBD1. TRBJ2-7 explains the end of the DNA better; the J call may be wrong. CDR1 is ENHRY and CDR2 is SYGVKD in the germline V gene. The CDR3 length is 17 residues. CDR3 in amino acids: CAITPGQGSSGTYEQYF. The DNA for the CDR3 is TGTGCCATCACTCCGGGACAGGGGTCGAGTGGCACCTACGAGCAGTACTTC.

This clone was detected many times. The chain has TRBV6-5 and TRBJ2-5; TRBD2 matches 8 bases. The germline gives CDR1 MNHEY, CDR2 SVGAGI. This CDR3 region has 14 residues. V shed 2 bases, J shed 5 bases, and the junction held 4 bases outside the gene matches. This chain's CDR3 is CASSYGTRGETQYF. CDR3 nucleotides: TGTGCCAGCAGTTACGGGACTAGAGGTGAGACCCAGTACTTC.

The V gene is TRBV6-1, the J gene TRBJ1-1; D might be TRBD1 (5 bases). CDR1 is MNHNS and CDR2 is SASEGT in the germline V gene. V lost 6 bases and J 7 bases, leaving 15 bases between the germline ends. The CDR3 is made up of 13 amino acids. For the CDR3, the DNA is TGTGCCAGCAGATTAACAGGTTGGGGTGAAGCTTTCTTT. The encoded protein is CASRLTGWGEAFF.

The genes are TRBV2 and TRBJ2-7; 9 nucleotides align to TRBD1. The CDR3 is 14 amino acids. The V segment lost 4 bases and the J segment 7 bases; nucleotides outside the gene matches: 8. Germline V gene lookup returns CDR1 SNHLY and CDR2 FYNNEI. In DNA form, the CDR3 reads TGTGCCAGCAGTGTTTACAGGGGGCAGGAGGAGCAGTACTTC. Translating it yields CASSVYRGQEEQYF.

The CDR3 is CASSVVGSEQFF. CDR3 nucleotides: TGTGCCAGCAGCGTAGTCGGGAGTGAGCAGTTCTTC. V and J are TRBV9 and TRBJ2-1, with D possibly TRBD2 on 6 matching bases. Germline CDR1 is SGDLS and CDR2 is YYNGEE. V was shortened by 0 bases and J by 9 bases, with 7 bases between the two germline ends. The length of the CDR3 is 12 residues.

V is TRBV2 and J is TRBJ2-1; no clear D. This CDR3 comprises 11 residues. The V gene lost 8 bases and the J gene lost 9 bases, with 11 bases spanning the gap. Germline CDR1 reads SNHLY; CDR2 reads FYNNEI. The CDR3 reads CASFDLGEQFF. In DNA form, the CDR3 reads TGTGCCAGCTTTGACTTAGGTGAGCAGTTCTTC.

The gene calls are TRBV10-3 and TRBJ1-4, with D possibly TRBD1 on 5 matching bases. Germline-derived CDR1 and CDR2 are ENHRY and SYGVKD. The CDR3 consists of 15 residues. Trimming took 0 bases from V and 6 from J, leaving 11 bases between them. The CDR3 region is CAISESDKFHEKLFF. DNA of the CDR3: TGTGCCATCAGTGAGTCGGACAAATTCCATGAAAAACTGTTTTTT.

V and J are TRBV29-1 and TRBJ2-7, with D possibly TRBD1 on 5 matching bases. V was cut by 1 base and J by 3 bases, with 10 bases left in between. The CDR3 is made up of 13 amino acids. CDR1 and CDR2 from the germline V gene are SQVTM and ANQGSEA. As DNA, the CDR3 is TGCAGCGTTGAAGTGGCAGGGATCTACGAGCAGTACTTC. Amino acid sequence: CSVEVAGIYEQYF.

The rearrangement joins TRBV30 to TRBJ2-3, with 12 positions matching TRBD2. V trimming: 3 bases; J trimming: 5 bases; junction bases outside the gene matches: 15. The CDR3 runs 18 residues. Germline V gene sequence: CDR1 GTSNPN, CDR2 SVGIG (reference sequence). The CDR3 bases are TGTGCCTGGAGGGGAGATAGACTAGCGGGAGTGGCCGGAGATACGCAGTATTTT. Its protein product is CAWRGDRLAGVAGDTQYF.

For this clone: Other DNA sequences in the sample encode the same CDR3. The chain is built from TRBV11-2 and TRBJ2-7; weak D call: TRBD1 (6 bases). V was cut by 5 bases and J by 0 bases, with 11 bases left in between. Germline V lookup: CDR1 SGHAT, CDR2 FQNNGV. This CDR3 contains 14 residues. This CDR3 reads CASSLVGGSYEQYF. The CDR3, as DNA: TGTGCCAGCAGCCTCGTAGGGGGCTCCTACGAGCAGTACTTC.

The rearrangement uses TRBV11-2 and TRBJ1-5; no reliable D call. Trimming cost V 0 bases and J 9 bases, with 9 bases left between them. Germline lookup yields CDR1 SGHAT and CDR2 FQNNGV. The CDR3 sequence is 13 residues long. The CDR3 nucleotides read TGTGCCAGCAGCTTAGATAGGACTTTGCCCCAGCATTTT. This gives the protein CASSLDRTLPQHF. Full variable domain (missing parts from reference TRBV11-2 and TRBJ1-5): EAGVAQSPRYKIIEKRQSVAFWCNPISGHATLYWYQQILGQGPKLLIQFQNNGVVDDSQLPKDRFSAERLKGVDSTLKIQPAKLEDSAVYLCASSLDRTLPQHFGDGTRLSIL.

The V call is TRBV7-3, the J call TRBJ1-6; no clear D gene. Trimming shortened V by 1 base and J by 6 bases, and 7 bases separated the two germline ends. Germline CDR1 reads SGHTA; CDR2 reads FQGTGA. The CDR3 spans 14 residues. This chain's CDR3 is CASSLSGGNSPLHF. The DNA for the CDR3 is TGTGCCAGCAGCTTAAGCGGTGGTAATTCACCCCTCCACTTT.

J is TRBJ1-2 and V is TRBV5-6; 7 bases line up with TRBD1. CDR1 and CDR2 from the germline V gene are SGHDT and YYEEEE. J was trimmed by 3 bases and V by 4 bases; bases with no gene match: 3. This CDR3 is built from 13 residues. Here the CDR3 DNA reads TGTGCCAGCAGCCATCAGGGGGACTATGGCTACACCTTC. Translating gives CASSHQGDYGYTF.

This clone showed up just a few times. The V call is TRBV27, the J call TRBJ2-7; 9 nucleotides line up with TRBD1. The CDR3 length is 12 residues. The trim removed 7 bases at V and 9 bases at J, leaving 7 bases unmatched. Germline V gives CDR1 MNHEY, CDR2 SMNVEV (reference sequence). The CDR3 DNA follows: TGTGCCAGCAAGGGACAGGGAATAAGGCAGTACTTC. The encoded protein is CASKGQGIRQYF.

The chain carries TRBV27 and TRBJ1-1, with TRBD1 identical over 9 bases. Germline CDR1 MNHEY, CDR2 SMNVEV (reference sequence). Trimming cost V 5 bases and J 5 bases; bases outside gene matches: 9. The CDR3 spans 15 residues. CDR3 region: CASSLKGQGGTEAFF. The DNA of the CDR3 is TGTGCCAGCAGTCTAAAGGGACAGGGAGGAACTGAAGCTTTCTTT.

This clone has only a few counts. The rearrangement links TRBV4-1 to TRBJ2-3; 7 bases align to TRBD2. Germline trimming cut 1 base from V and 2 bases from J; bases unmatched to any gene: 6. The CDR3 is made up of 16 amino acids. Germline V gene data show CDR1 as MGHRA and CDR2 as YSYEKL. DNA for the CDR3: TGCGCCAGCAGCCAAGCATATAGCGGGCTCACAGATACGCAGTATTTT. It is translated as CASSQAYSGLTDTQYF.

The CDR3 loop reads CASSLDRVQGSYEQYF. Here the CDR3 DNA reads TGTGCCAGCAGCTTGGACAGGGTCCAGGGTTCCTACGAGCAGTACTTC. V and J are TRBV5-4 and TRBJ2-7, with D perhaps TRBD1 (6 bases). Trimming removed 0 bases from V and 1 base from J, with 14 bases in between. The CDR3 consists of 16 residues. Germline V lookup: CDR1 SGHNT, CDR2 YYREEE (reference sequence). Full variable domain (missing parts from reference TRBV5-4 and TRBJ2-7): ETGVTQSPTHLIKTRGQQVTLRCSSQSGHNTVSWYQQALGQGPQFIFQYYREEENGRGNFPPRFSGLQFPNYSSELNVNALELDDSALYLCASSLDRVQGSYEQYFGPGTRLTVT.

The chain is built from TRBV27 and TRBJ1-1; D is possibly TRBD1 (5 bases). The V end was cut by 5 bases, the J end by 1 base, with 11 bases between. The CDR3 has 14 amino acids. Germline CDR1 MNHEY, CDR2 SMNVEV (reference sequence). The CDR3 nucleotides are TGTGCCAGCAGTCGGGGGGATAGGAACACTGAAGCTTTCTTT. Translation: CASSRGDRNTEAFF.